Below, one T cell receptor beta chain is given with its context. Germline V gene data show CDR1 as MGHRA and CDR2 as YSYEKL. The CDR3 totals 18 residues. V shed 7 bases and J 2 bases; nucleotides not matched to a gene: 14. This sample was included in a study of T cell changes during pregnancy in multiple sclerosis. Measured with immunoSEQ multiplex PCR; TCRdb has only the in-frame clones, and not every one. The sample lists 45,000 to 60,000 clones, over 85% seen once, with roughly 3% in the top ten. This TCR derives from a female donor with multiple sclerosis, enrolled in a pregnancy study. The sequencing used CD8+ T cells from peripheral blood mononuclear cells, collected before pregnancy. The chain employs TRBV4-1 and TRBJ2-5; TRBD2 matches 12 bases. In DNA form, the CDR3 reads TGCGCCAGCACCCTATGGGCTAGCGGGGGGGGCCAGCAAGAGACCCAGTACTTC. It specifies CASTLWASGGGQQETQYF.